One sample yielded the 8 T cell receptor beta chains listed below, sequenced in a study of shared clonotypes between healthy human individuals. Libraries were prepared by immunoSEQ multiplex PCR; TCRdb keeps only in-frame clonotypes and omits some of them. The sample has 850,000 to 1,200,000 clones; around four fifths are singletons. Sequences were obtained from memory CD4+ T cells sorted from blood. Regarding subset: CD45RA-negative fraction. The receptor source for this set is a man aged 18-30 years in good health.

This chain uses TRBV19 with TRBJ1-6; the match to TRBD1 covers 9 bases. This CDR3 is 17 amino acids long. With V trimmed by 8 bases and J by 5 bases, 13 bases remained unmatched. CDR1 LNHDA and CDR2 SQIVND come from the germline V gene (reference sequence). CDR3 loop: CASHRAGTGSDNSPLHF. CDR3 DNA: TGTGCCAGTCATCGCGCCGGGACAGGGAGCGATAATTCACCCCTCCACTTT.

This clone appeared once. V is TRBV5-4 and J is TRBJ2-7, with D possibly matching TRBD2 (5 bases). V was clipped by 4 bases and J by 4 bases, with 18 bases between them. The CDR3 has 15 residues. Germline CDR1 is SGHNT and CDR2 is YYREEE (reference sequence). CDR3 protein: CASSPERNPRYEQYF. The CDR3 DNA reads TGTGCCAGCAGCCCGGAGCGGAACCCTAGATACGAGCAGTACTTC.

CDR3 DNA sequence: TGTGCCATCAGTGAGCAGACAGGGGACGTCACAGATACGCAGTATTTT. Protein product: CAISEQTGDVTDTQYF. This chain links TRBV10-3 with TRBJ2-3, with 8 bases that match TRBD1. This CDR3 is built from 16 residues. Trimming removed 2 bases from V and 2 bases from J; junction bases left unmatched: 6. Germline CDR1 ENHRY, CDR2 SYGVKD.

The V and J genes are TRBV2 and TRBJ2-2; the D gene could be TRBD1 or TRBD2 (5 bases each). V lost 10 bases and J lost 2, with 14 bases in between. CDR1 is SNHLY and CDR2 is FYNNEI in the germline V gene. This CDR3 has 14 residues. CDR3 coding DNA: TGTGCCACATCGGGACGGATAAACACCGGGGAGCTGTTTTTT. Translated: CATSGRINTGELFF.

This clone was seen just once. V is TRBV11-3 and J is TRBJ2-3, with D possibly being TRBD2 (6 bases). Germline V gene lookup returns CDR1 SGHNT and CDR2 YENEEA. The CDR3 covers 14 residues. The V end was cut by 5 bases, the J end by 0 bases, with 9 bases between. For the CDR3, the DNA is TGTGCCAGCAGCCCGGGGGAGAGCACAGATACGCAGTATTTT. This encodes CASSPGESTDTQYF.

The chain couples TRBV7-2 to TRBJ2-5; possibly TRBD1 for D (6 bases). The V end was cut by 5 bases, the J end by 5 bases, with 12 bases between. CDR1 is SGHTA and CDR2 is FQGNSA in the germline V gene. The CDR3 runs to 13 residues. The chain's CDR3 is CASSPIRGETQYF. CDR3 sequence (DNA): TGTGCCAGCAGCCCCATTAGGGGGGAGACCCAGTACTTC.

This CDR3 reads CASSYSTTQYF. Here the CDR3 DNA reads TGTGCCAGCAGTTACTCTACGACGCAGTATTTT. The chain is built from TRBV6-5 and TRBJ2-3, with D hard to call. Germline loops: CDR1 MNHEY, CDR2 SVGAGI. Trimming took 0 bases from V and 9 from J, leaving 4 bases between them. The CDR3 covers 11 residues.

As for this clone: Being one base from a much bigger clone, this may be a read error. Additional DNA sequences in this sample encode the identical CDR3. The chain has TRBV5-1 and TRBJ2-1; no clear D gene. With 0 bases removed from V and 7 bases from J, the gap between germline ends came to 5 bases. Germline CDR1 and CDR2: SGHRS and YFSETQ. The CDR3 has 12 amino acids. The CDR3 reads CASSLGGNEQFF. The CDR3 nucleotides read TGCGCCAGCAGCTTGGGAGGAAATGAGCAGTTCTTC.